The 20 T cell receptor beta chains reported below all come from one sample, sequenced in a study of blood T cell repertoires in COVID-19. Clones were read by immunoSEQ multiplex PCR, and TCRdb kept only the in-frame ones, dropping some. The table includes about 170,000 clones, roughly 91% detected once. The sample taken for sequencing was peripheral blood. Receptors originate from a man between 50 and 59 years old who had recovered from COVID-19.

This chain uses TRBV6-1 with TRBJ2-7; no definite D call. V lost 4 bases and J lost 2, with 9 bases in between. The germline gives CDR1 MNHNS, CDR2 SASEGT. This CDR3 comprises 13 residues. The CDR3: CASSGAFAYEQYF. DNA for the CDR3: TGTGCCAGCAGTGGAGCCTTCGCCTACGAGCAGTACTTC.

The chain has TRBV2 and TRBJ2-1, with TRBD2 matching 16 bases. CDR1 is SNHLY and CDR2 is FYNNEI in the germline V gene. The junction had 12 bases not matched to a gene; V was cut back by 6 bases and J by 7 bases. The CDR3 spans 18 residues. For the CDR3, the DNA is TGTGCCAGCAGCTCCGGGACTAGCGGGGGGGCAGGTCTGAATGAGCAGTTCTTC. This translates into CASSSGTSGGAGLNEQFF. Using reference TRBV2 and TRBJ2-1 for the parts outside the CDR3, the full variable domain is EPEVTQTPSHQVTQMGQEVILRCVPISNHLYFYWYRQILGQKVEFLVSFYNNEISEKSEIFDDQFSVERPDGSNFTLKIRSTKLEDSAMYFCASSSGTSGGAGLNEQFFGPGTRLTVL.

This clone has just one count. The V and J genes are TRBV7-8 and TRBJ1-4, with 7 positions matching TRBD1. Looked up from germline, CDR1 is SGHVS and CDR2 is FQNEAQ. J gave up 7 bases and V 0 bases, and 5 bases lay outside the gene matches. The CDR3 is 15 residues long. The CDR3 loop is CASSLAQGVSEKLFF. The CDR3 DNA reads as TGTGCCAGCAGCTTAGCGCAGGGGGTTAGTGAAAAACTGTTTTTT.

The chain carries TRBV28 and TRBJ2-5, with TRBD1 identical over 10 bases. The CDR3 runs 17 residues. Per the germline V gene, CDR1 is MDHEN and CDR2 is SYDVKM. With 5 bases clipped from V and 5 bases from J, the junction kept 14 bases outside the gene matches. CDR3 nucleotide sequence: TGTGCCAGCAGTCAACTTCTTGGACAGGGGGTAGGGGAGACCCAGTACTTC. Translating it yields CASSQLLGQGVGETQYF.

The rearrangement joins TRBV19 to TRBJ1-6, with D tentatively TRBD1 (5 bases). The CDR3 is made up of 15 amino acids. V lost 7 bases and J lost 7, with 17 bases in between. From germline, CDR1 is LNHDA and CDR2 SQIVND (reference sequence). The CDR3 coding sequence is TGTGCCAGTAAGGAGGAGGGGCCGTTGAATTCACCCCTCCACTTT. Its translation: CASKEEGPLNSPLHF.

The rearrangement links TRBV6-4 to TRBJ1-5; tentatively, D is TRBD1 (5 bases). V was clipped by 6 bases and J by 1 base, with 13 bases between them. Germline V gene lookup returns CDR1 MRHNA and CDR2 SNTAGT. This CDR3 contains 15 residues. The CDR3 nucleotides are TGTGCCAGCAGCCTGCAAAAGGGGAGCAATCAGCCCCAGCATTTT. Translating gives CASSLQKGSNQPQHF.

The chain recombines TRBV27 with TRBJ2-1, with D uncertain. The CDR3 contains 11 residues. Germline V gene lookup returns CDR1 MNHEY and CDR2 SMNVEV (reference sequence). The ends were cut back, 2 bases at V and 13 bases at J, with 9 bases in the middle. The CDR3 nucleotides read TGTGCCAGCAGTTTAGGAGCAAAACAGTTCTTC. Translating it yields CASSLGAKQFF.

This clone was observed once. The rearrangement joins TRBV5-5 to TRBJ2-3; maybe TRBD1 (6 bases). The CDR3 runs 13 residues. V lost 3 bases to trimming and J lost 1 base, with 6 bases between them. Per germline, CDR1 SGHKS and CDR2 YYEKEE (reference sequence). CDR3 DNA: TGTGCCAGCAGCTGGACAGGCACAGATACGCAGTATTTT. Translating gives CASSWTGTDTQYF. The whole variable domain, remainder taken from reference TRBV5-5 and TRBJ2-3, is DAGVTQSPTHLIKTRGQQVTLRCSPISGHKSVSWYQQVLGQGPQFIFQYYEKEERGRGNFPDRFSARQFPNYSSELNVNALLLGDSALYLCASSWTGTDTQYFGPGTRLTVL.

CDR3 sequence reads: CASASGQFNSPLHF. The CDR3 DNA reads TGTGCCAGCGCATCGGGACAGTTTAATTCACCCCTCCACTTT. This sequence joins TRBV27 and TRBJ1-6; the match to TRBD1 covers 7 bases. Germline assignment: CDR1 MNHEY and CDR2 SMNVEV (reference sequence). CDR3 length: 14 amino acids. Trimming cost V 8 bases and J 6 bases; bases outside gene matches: 7.

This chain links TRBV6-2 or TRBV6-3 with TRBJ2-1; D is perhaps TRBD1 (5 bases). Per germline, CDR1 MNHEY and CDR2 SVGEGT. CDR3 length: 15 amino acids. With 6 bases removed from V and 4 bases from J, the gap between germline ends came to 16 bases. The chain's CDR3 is CASSYTPTVYNEQFF. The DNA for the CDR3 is TGTGCCAGCAGCTATACCCCGACAGTATACAATGAGCAGTTCTTC.

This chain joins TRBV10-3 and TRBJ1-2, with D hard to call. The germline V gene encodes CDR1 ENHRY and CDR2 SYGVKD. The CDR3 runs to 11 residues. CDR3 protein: CASEGGSGYTF. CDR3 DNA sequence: TGTGCTAGCGAAGGAGGTTCTGGCTACACCTTC.

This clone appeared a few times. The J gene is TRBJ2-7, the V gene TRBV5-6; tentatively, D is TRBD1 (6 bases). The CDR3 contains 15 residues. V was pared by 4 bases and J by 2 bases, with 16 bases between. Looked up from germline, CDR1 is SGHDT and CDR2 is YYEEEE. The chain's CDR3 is CASSITGTRPYEQYF. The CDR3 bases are TGTGCCAGCAGCATTACAGGGACGAGGCCCTACGAGCAGTACTTC.

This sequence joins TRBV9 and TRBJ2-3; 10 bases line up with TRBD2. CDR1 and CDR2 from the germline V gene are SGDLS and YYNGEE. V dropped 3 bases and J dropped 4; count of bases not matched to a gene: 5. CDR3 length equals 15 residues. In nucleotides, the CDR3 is TGTGCCAGCAGCGGCTCGGGACTAGCGTCAGATACGCAGTATTTT. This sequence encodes CASSGSGLASDTQYF. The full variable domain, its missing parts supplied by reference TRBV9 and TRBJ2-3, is DSGVTQTPKHLITATGQRVTLRCSPRSGDLSVYWYQQSLDQGLQFLIQYYNGEERAKGNILERFSAQQFPDLHSELNLSSLELGDSALYFCASSGSGLASDTQYFGPGTRLTVL.

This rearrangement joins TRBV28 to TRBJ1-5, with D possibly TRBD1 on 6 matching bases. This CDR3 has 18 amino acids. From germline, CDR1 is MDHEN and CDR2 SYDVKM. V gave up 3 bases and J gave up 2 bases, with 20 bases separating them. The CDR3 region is CASSLAGEGLVGNQPQHF. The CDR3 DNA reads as TGTGCCAGCAGTTTGGCAGGGGAGGGATTGGTTGGCAATCAGCCCCAGCATTTT. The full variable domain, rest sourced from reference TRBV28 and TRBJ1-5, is DVKVTQSSRYLVKRTGEKVFLECVQDMDHENMFWYRQDPGLGLRLIYFSYDVKMKEKGDIPEGYSVSREKKERFSLILESASTNQTSMYLCASSLAGEGLVGNQPQHFGDGTRLSIL.

CDR3 in amino acids: CASSSGTSLNEQFF. Written as DNA, the CDR3 is TGTGCCAGCAGCTCCGGGACTAGTCTTAATGAGCAGTTCTTC. The chain combines TRBV5-5 with TRBJ2-1; TRBD2 aligns across 8 bases. In germline, CDR1 is SGHKS, CDR2 YYEKEE (reference sequence). Losses at the gene ends were 3 bases for V and 7 bases for J; bases not matched to a gene: 6. The CDR3 spans 14 residues.

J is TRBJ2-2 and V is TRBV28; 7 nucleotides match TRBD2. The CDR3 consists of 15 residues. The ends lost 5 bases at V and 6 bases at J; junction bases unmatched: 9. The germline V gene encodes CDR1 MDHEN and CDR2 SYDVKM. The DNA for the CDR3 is TGTGCCAGCAGTCCCCCCCGGGGGGTGGCCGGGGAGCTGTTTTTT. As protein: CASSPPRGVAGELFF.

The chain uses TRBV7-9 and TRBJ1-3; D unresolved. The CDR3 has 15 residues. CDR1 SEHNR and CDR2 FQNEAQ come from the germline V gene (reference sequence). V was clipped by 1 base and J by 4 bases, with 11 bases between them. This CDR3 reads CASSLGRGSGNTIYF. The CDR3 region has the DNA TGTGCCAGCAGCTTAGGAAGAGGGAGCGGAAACACCATATATTTT.

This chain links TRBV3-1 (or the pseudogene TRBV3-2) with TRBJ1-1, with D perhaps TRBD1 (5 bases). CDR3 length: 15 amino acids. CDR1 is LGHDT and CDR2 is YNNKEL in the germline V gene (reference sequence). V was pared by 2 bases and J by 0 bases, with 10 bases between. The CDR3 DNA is TGTGCCAGCAGCCAATGGGGGGGTTTGAACACTGAAGCTTTCTTT. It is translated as CASSQWGGLNTEAFF.

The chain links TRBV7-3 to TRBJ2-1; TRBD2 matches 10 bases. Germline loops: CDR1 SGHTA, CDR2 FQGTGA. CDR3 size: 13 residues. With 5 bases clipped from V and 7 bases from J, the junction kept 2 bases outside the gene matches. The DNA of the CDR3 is TGTGCCAGCAGCGCTAGCGGGGGAAATGAGCAGTTCTTC. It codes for CASSASGGNEQFF.

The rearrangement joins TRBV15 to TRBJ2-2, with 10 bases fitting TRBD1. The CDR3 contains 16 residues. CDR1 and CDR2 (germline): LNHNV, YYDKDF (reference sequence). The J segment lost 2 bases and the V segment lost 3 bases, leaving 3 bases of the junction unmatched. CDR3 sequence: CATSRTGGGNTGELFF. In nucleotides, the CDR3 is TGTGCCACCAGCAGGACAGGGGGCGGAAACACCGGGGAGCTGTTTTTT.